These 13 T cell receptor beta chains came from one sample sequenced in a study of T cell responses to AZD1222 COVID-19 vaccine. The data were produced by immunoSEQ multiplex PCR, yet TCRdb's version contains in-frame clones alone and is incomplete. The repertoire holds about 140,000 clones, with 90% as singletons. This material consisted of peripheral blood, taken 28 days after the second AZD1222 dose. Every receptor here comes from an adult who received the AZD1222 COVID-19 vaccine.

CDR3 loop: CAISGDAALPYEQYF. The DNA for the CDR3 is TGTGCCATCAGTGGGGACGCGGCACTTCCCTACGAGCAGTACTTC. The rearrangement joins TRBV10-3 to TRBJ2-7, with D perhaps assigned TRBD1 or TRBD2 (5 bases each). The CDR3 totals 15 residues. CDR1 is ENHRY and CDR2 is SYGVKD in the germline V gene. Between the trimmed V and J ends, which lost 4 bases and 2 bases, there was a span of 15 bases.

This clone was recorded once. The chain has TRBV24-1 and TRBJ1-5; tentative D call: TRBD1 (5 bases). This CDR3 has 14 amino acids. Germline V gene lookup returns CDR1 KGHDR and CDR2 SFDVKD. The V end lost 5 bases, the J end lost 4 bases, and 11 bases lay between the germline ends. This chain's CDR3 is CATSVGRGNQPQHF. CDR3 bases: TGTGCCACCAGTGTGGGGCGTGGGAATCAGCCCCAGCATTTT.

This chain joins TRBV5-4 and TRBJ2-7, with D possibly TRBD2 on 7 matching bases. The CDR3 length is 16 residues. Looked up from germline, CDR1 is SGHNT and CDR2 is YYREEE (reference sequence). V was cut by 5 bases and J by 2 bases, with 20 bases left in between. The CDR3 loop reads CASRRGGVQGAYEQYF. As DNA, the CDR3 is TGTGCCAGCAGACGAGGGGGGGTGCAAGGAGCCTACGAGCAGTACTTC.

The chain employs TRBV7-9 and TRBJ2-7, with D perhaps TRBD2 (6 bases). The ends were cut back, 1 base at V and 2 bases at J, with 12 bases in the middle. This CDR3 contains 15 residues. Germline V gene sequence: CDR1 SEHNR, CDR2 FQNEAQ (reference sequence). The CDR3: CASSLGTTKAYEQYF. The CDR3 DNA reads TGTGCCAGCAGCTTAGGGACTACCAAAGCCTACGAGCAGTACTTC. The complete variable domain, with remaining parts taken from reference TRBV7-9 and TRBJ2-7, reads DTGVSQNPRHKITKRGQNVTFRCDPISEHNRLYWYRQTLGQGPEFLTYFQNEAQLEKSRLLSDRFSAERPKGSFSTLEIQRTEQGDSAMYLCASSLGTTKAYEQYFGPGTRLTVT.

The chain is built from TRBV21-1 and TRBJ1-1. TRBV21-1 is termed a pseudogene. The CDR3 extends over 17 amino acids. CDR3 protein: CASSKVEPATMNTEAFF. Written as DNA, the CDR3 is TGTGCCAGCAGCAAAGTCGAGCCAGCAACCATGAACACTGAAGCTTTCTTT.

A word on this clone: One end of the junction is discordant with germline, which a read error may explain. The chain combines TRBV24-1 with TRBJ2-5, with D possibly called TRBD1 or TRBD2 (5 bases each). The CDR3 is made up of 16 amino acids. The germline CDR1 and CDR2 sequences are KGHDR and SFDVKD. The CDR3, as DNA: TGTGCCACCAGTTCGAGTCCCGGGACCGCTCTAGAGGCCCAGTACTTC. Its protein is CATSSSPGTALEAQYF.

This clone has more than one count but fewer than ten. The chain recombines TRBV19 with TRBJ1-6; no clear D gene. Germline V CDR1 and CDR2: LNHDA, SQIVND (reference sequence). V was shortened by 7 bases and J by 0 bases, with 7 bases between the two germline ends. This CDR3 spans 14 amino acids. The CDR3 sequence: CASTSVSYNSPLHF. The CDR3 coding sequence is TGTGCCAGTACATCCGTCTCCTATAATTCACCCCTCCACTTT.

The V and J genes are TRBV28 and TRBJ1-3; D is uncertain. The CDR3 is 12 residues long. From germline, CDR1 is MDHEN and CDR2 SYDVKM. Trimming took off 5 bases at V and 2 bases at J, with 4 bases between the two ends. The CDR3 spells CASSPTGNTIYF. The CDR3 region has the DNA TGTGCCAGCAGTCCGACTGGAAACACCATATATTTT.

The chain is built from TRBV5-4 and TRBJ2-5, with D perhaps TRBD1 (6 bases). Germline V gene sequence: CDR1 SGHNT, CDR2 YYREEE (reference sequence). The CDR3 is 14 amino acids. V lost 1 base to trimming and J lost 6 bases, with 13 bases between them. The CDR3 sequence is CASSLFGGPKTQYF. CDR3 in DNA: TGTGCCAGCAGCTTGTTTGGGGGCCCCAAGACCCAGTACTTC.

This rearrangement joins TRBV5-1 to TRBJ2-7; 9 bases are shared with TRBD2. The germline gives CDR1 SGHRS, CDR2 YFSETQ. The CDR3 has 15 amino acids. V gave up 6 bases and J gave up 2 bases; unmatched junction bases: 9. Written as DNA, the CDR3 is TGCGCCAGCACCCCCCTAGCGGGGACTCCCTACGAGCAGTACTTC. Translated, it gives CASTPLAGTPYEQYF.

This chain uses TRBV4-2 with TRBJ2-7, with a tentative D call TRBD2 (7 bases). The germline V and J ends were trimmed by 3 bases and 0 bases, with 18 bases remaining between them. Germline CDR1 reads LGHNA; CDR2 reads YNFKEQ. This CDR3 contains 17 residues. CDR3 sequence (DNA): TGTGCCAGCAGCCATGTTTTGGGGGAGGGGGGCTCCTACGAGCAGTACTTC. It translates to CASSHVLGEGGSYEQYF.

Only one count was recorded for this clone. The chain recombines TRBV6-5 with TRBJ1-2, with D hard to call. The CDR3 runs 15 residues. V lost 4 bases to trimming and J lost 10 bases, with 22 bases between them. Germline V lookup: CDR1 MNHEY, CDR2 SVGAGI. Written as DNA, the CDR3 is TGTGCCAGCAGTTCCTCCCGACGGCCAGGACCGGACTACACCTTC. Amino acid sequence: CASSSSRRPGPDYTF.

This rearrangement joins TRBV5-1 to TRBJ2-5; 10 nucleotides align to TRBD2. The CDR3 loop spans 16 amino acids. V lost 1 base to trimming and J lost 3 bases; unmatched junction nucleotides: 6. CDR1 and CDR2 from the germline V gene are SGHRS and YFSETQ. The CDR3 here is CASSLPLAGVEETQYF. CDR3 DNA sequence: TGCGCCAGCAGCTTGCCCCTAGCGGGAGTGGAAGAGACCCAGTACTTC.